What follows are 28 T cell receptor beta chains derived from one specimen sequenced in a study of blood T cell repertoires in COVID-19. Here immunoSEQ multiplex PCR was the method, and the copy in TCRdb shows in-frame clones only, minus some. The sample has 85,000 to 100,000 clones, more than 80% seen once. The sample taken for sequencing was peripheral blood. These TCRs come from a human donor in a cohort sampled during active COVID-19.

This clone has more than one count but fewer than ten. This CDR3 is CASSPNAGGEDEQYF. The CDR3 DNA sequence: TGTGCCAGCAGCCCCAACGCCGGGGGAGAAGACGAGCAGTACTTC. V usage is TRBV7-2 and J usage is TRBJ2-7, with a tentative D call TRBD2 (6 bases). CDR1 is SGHTA and CDR2 is FQGNSA in the germline V gene. V shed 5 bases and J shed 5 bases, with 19 bases lying between them. CDR3 length: 15 amino acids. Using reference TRBV7-2 and TRBJ2-7 for the parts outside the CDR3, the full variable domain is GAGVSQSPSNKVTEKGKDVELRCDPISGHTALYWYRQSLGQGLEFLIYFQGNSAPDKSGLPSDRFSAERTGGSVSTLTIQRTQQEDSAVYLCASSPNAGGEDEQYFGPGTRLTVT.

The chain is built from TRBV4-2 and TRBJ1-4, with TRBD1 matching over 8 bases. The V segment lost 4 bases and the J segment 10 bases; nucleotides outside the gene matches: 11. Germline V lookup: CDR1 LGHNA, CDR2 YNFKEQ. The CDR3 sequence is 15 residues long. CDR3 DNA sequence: TGTGCCAGCAGCCTGGACGGACAGGGTAAAGGAAAACTGTTTTTT. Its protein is CASSLDGQGKGKLFF.

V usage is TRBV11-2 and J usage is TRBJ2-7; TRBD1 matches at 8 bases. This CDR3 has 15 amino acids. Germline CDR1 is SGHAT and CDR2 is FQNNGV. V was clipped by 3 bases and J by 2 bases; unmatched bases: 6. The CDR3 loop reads CASSFAGQGPYEQYF. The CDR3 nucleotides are TGTGCCAGCAGCTTTGCCGGACAGGGCCCCTACGAGCAGTACTTC.

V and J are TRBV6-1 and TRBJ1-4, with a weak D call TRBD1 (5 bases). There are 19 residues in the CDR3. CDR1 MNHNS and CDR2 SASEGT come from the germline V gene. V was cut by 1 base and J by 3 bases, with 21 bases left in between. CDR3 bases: TGTGCCAGCAGTGAAGACGGGGGTAGTCGGCTTTCACCTAATGAAAAACTGTTTTTT. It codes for CASSEDGGSRLSPNEKLFF.

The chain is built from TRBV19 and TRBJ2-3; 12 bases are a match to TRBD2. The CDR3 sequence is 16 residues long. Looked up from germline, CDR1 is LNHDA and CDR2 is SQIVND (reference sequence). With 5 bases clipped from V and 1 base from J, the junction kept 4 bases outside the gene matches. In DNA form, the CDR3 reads TGTGCCAGTAGTTATCGACTAGCGGGGGGCACAGATACGCAGTATTTT. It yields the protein CASSYRLAGGTDTQYF.

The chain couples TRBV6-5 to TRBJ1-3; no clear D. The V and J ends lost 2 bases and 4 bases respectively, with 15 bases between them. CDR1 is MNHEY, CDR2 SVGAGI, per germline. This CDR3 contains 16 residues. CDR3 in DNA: TGTGCCAGCAGTTACATCCCGACACCGACGGGAAACACCATATATTTT. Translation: CASSYIPTPTGNTIYF.

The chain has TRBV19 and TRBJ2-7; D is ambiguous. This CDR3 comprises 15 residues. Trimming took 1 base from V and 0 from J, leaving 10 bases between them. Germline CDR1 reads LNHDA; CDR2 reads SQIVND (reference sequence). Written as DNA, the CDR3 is TGTGCCAGTAGTATAGTTCTGGGCCACTCCTACGAGCAGTACTTC. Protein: CASSIVLGHSYEQYF.

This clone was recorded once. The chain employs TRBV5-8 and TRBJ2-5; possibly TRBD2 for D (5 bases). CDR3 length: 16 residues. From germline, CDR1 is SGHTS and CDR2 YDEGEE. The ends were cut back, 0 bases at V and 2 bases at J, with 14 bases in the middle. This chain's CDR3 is CASSLGQQSGQETQYF. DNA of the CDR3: TGTGCCAGCAGCTTGGGGCAGCAATCGGGGCAAGAGACCCAGTACTTC.

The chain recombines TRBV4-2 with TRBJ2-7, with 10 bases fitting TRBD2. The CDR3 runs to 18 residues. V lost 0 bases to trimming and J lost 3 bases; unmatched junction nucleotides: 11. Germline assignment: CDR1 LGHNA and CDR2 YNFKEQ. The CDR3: CASSQESSGRAAVYEQYF. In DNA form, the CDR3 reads TGTGCCAGCAGCCAAGAATCCAGCGGGAGGGCCGCTGTCTACGAGCAGTACTTC.

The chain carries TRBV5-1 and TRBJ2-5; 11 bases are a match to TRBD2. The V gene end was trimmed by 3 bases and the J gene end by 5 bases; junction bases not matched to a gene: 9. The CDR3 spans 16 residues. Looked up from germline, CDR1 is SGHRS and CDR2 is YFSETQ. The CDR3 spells CASSSLSGGAGETQYF. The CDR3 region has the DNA TGCGCCAGCAGCTCCCTTAGCGGGGGGGCCGGGGAGACCCAGTACTTC.

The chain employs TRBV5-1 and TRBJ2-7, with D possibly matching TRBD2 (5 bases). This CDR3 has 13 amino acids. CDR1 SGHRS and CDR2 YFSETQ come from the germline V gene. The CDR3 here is CASSLATETTSRV. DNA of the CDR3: TGCGCCAGCAGCTTGGCCACGGAGACTACCAGTAGGGTC.

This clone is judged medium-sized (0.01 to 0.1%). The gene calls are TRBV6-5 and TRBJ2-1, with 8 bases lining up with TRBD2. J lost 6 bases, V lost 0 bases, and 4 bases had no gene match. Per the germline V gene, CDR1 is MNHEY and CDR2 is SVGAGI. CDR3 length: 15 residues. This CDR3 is CASSYSAGGPNEQFF. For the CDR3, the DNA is TGTGCCAGCAGTTACTCGGCGGGAGGACCCAATGAGCAGTTCTTC.

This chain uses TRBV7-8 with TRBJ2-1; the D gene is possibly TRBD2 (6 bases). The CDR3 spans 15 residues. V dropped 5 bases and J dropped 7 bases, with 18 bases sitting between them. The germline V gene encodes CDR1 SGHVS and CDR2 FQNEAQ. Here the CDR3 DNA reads TGTGCCAGCAGCCCCCAGACGGGAGTGAGGAATGAGCAGTTCTTC. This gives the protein CASSPQTGVRNEQFF.

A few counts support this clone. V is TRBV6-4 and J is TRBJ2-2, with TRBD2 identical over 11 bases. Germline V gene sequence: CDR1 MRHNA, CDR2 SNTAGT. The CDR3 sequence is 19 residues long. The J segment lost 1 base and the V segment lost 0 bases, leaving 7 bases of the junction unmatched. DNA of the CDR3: TGTGCCAGCAGTGACTCCCGTTGGACTAGCGGGCGGAACACCGGGGAGCTGTTTTTT. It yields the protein CASSDSRWTSGRNTGELFF.

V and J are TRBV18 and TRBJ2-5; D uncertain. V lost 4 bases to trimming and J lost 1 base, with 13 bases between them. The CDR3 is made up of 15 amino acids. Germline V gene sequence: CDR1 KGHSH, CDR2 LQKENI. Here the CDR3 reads CASSLRAVGQETQYF. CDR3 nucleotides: TGTGCCAGCTCACTACGCGCGGTGGGCCAAGAGACCCAGTACTTC.

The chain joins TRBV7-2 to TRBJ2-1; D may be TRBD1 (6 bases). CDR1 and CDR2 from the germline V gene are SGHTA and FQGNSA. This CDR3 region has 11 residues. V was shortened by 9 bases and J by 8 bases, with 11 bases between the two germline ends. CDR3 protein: CASSTGYEQFF. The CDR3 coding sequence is TGTGCCAGTTCGACAGGTTATGAGCAGTTCTTC.

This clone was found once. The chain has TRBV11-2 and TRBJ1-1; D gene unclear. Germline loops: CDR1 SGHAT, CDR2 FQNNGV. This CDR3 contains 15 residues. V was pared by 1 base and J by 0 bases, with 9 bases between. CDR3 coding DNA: TGTGCCAGCAGCTTAGCCTCGGCGGTGAACACTGAAGCTTTCTTT. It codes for CASSLASAVNTEAFF.

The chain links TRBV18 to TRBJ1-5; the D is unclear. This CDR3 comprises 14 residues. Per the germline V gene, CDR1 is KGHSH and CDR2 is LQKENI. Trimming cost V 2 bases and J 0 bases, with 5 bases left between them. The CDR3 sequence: CASSPSVSNQPQHF. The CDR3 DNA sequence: TGTGCCAGCTCACCATCGGTTAGCAATCAGCCCCAGCATTTT.

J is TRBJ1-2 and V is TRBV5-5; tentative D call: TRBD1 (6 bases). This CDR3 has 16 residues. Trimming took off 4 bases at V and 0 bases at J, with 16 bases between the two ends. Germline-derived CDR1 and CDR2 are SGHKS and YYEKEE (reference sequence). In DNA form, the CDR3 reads TGTGCCAGCAGCCTACAGGGTACCATAACTAACTATGGCTACACCTTC. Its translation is CASSLQGTITNYGYTF.

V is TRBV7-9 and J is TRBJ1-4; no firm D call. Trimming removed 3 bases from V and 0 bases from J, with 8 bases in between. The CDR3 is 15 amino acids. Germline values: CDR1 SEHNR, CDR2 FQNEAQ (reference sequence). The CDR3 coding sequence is TGTGCCAGCAGCTTTCTTAGCACAACTAATGAAAAACTGTTTTTT. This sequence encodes CASSFLSTTNEKLFF.

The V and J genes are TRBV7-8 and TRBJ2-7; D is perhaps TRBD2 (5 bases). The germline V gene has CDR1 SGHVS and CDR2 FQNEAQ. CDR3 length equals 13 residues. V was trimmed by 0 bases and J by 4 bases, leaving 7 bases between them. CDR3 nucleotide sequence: TGTGCCAGCAGCTTAGCGGGAGTTTACGAGCAGTACTTC. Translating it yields CASSLAGVYEQYF. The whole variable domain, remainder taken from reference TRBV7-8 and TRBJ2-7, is GAGVSQSPRYKVAKRGQDVALRCDPISGHVSLFWYQQALGQGPEFLTYFQNEAQLDKSGLPSDRFFAERPEGSVSTLKIQRTQQEDSAVYLCASSLAGVYEQYFGPGTRLTVT.

The CDR3 reads CASSQDPGGSNQPQHF. CDR3 nucleotide sequence: TGCGCCAGCAGCCAAGATCCCGGAGGTAGCAATCAGCCCCAGCATTTT. This chain links TRBV4-1 with TRBJ1-5; D unresolved. V lost 0 bases and J 0 bases, leaving 9 bases between the germline ends. CDR1 is MGHRA and CDR2 is YSYEKL in the germline V gene. The CDR3 is 16 amino acids.

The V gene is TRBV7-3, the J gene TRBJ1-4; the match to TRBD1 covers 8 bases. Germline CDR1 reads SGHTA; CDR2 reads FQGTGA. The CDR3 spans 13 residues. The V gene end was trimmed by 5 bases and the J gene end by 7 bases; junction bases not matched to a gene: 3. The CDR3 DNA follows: TGTGCCAGCAGCCTCGGGACAGGTGAAAAACTGTTTTTT. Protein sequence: CASSLGTGEKLFF. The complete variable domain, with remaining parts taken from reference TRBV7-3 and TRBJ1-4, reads GAGVSQTPSNKVTEKGKYVELRCDPISGHTALYWYRQSLGQGPEFLIYFQGTGAADDSGLPNDRFFAVRPEGSVSTLKIQRTERGDSAVYLCASSLGTGEKLFFGSGTQLSVL.

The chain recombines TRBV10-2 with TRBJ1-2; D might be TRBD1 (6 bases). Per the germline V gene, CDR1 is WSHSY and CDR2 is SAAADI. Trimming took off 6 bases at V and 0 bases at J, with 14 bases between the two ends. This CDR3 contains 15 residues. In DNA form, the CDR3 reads TGCGCCAGCAGACCGACAGGAAACCCTAACTATGGCTACACCTTC. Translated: CASRPTGNPNYGYTF.

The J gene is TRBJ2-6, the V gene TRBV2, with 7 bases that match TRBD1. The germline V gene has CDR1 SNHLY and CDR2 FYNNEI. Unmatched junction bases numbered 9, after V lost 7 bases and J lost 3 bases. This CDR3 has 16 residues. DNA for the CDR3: TGTGCCAGCACCCAACAGGGGAGCGGTGGGGCCAACGTCCTGACTTTC. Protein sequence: CASTQQGSGGANVLTF.

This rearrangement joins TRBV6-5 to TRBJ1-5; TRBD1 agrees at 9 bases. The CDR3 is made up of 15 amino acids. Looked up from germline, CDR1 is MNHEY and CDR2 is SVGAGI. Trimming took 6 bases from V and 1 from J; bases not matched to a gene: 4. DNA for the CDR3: TGTGCCAGCAGACGACAGGGGGGGAGCAATCAGCCCCAGCATTTT. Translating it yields CASRRQGGSNQPQHF.

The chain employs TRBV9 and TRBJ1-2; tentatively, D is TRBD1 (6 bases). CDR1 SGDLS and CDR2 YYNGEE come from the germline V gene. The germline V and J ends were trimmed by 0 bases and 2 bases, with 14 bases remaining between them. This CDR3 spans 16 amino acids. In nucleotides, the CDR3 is TGTGCCAGCAGCGTAGGTTTTGGGGGCAACAACTATGGCTACACCTTC. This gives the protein CASSVGFGGNNYGYTF.

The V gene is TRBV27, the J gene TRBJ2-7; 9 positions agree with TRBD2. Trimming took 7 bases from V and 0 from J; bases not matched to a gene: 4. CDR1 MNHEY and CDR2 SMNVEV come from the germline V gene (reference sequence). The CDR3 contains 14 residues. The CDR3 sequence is CASTPTSGSYEQYF. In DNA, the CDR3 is TGTGCCAGCACTCCGACTAGCGGCTCCTACGAGCAGTACTTC.